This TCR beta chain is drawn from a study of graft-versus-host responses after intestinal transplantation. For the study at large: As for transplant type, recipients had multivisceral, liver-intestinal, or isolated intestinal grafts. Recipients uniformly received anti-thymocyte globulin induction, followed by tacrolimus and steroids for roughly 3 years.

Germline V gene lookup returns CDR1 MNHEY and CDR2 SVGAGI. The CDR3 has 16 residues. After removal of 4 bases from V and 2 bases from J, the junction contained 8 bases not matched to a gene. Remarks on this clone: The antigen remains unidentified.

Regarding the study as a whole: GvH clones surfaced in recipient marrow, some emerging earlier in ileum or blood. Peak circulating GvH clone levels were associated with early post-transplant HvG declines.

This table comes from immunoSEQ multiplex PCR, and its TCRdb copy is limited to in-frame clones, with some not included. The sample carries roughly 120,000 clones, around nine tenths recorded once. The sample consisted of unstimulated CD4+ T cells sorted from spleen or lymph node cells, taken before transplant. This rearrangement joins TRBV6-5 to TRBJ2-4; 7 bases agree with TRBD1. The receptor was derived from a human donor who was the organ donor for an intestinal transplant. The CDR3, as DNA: TGTGCCAGCAGTTCCACACAGGGGAAGTCCAAAAACATTCAGTACTTC. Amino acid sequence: CASSSTQGKSKNIQYF.